This T cell receptor (beta chain) was identified in a study of identical twins. Study-level points and caveats: Clonotypes of the beta chain that were abundant in cord blood carried fewer insertions (memory repertoires showed none).

On this clonotype: Its cognate antigen is unknown.

One entry per CDR3 protein, called by TCRdb with MiXCR from the 5' RACE reads. The table shows 410,000 or so distinct CDR3 sequences, with about 18% occurring only once. CDR1 and CDR2 from the germline V gene are DFQATT and SNEGSKA (reference sequence). This CDR3 is built from 16 residues. Unmatched junction bases numbered 9, after V lost 1 base and J lost 3 bases. What was sequenced was naive T cells sorted from blood. The rearrangement uses TRBV20-1 and TRBJ2-3, with 8 bases matching TRBD1. The TCR originated in a man over 45 in good health. CDR3 DNA sequence: TGCAGTGCTAGAGTTGGGCAGGGGGCAGGGACAGATACGCAGTATTTT. Its protein is CSARVGQGAGTDTQYF.